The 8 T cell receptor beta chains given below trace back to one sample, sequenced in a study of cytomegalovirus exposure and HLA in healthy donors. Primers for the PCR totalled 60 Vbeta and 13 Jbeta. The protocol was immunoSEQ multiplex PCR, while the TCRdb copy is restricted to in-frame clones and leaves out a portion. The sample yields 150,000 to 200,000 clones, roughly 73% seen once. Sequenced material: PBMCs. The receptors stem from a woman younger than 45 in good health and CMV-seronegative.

The CDR3 region is CSASNYEQYF. The CDR3 DNA is TGCAGTGCTAGCAACTACGAGCAGTACTTC. The rearrangement links TRBV20-1 to TRBJ2-7; no definite D call. V dropped 3 bases and J dropped 3 bases, with 3 bases sitting between them. Germline CDR1 and CDR2: DFQATT and SNEGSKA (reference sequence). The CDR3 sequence is 10 residues long.

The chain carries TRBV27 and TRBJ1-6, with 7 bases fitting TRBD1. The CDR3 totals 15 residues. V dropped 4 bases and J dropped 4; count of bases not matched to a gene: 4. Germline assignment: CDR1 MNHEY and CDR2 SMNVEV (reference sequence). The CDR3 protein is CASSSSTGYNSPLHF. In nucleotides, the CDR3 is TGTGCCAGCAGTTCCTCGACAGGGTATAATTCACCCCTCCACTTT.

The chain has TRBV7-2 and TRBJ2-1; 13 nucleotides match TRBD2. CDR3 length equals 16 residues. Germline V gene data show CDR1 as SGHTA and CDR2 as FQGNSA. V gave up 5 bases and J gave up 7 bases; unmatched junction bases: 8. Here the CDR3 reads CASSHPGLAGDNEQFF. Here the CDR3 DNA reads TGTGCCAGCAGCCATCCTGGACTAGCGGGAGATAATGAGCAGTTCTTC.

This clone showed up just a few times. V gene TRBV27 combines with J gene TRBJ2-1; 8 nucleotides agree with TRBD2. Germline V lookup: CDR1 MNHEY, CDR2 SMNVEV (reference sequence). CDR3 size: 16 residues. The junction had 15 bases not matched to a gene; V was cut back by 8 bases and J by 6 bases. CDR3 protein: CASRNNGIAGSNEQFF. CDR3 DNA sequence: TGTGCCAGCCGCAACAATGGTATAGCGGGATCCAATGAGCAGTTCTTC.

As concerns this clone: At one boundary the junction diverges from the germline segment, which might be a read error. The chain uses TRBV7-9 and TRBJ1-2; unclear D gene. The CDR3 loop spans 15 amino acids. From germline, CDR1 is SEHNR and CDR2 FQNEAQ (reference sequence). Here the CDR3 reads CSSSLSGSTGYGYTF. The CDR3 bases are TGTTCCAGCAGCTTATCCGGCAGTACGGGCTATGGCTACACCTTC.

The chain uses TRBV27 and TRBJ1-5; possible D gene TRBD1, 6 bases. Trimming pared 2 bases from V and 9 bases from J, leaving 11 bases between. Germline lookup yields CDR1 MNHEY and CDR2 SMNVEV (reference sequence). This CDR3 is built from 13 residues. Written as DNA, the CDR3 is TGTGCCAGCAGTTTAAGGGGGGGGTGGCCCCAGCATTTT. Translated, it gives CASSLRGGWPQHF.

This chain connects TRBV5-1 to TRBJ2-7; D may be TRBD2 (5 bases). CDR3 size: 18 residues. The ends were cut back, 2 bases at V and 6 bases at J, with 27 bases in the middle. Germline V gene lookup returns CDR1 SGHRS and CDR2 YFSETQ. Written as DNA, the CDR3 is TGCGCCAGCAGCTTTGGGTATAGCGTAGGCCAATCCACGGGCGAGCAGTACTTC. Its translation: CASSFGYSVGQSTGEQYF.

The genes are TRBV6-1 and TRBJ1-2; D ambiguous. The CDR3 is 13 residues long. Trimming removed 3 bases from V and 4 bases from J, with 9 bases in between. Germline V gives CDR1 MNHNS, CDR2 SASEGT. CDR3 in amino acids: CASSDRFVYGYTF. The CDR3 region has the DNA TGTGCCAGCAGTGACCGGTTCGTCTATGGCTACACCTTC.